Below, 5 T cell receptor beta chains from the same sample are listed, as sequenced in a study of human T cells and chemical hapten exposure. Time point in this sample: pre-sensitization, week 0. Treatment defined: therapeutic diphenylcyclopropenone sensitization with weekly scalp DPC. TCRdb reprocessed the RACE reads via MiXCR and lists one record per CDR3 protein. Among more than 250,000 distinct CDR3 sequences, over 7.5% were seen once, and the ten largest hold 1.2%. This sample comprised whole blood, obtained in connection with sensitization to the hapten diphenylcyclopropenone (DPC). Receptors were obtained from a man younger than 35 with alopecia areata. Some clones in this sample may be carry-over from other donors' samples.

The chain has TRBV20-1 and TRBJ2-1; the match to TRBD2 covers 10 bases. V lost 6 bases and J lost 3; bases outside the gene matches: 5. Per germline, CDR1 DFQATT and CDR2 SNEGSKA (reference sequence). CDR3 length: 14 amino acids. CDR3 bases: TGCAGTGCGCACCCTAGCGGGGGCTACAATGAGCAGTTCTTC. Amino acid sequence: CSAHPSGGYNEQFF.

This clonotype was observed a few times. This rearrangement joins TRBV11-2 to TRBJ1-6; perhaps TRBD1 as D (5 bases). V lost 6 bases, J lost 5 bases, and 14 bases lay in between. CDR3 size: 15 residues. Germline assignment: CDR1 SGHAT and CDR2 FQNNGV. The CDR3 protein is CASRPIQGHNSPLHF. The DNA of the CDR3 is TGTGCCAGCAGACCCATTCAGGGCCATAATTCACCCCTCCACTTT.

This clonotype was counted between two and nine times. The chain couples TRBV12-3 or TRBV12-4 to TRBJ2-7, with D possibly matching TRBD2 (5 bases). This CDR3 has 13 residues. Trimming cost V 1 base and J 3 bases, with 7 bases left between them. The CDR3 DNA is TGTGCCAGCAGTTTAGGCGCGGGCTACGAGCAGTACTTC. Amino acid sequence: CASSLGAGYEQYF.

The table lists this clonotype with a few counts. The CDR3 region has the DNA TGCGCCAGCAGTGAGTCGTCAGGGCAGGGGGATAATTCACCCCTCCACTTT. Residues: CASSESSGQGDNSPLHF. The V call is TRBV10-2, the J call TRBJ1-6; 7 bases fit TRBD1. CDR1 and CDR2 (germline): WSHSY, SAAADI. V trimming: 0 bases; J trimming: 5 bases; junction bases outside the gene matches: 7. The CDR3 covers 17 residues.

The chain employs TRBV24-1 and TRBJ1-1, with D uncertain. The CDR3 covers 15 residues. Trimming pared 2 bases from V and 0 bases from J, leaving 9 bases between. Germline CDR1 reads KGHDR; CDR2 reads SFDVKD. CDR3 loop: CATSDSSTMNTEAFF. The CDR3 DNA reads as TGTGCCACCAGTGATTCTAGTACCATGAACACTGAAGCTTTCTTT.